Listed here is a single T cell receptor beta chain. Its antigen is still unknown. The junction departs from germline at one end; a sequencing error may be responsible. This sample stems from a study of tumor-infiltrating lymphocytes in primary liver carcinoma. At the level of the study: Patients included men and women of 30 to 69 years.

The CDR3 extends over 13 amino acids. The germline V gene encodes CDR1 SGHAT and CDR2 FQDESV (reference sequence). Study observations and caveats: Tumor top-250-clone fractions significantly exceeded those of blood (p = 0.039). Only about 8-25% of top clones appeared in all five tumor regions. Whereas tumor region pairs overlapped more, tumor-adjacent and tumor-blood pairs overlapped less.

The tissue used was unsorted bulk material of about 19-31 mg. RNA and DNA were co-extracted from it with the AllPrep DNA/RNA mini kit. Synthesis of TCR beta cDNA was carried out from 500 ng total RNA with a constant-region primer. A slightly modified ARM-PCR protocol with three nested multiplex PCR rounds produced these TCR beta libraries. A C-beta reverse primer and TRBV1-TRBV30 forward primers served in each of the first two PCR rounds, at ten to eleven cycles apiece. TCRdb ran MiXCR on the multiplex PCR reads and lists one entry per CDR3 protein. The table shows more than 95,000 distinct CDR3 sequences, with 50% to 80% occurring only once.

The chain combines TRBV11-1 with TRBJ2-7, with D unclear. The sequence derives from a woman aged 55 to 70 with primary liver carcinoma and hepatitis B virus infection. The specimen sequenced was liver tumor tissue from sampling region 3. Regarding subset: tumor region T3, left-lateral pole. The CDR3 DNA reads TGCGCCAACAGCTTACCGGAGAACTACGAGCAGTACTTC. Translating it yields CANSLPENYEQYF. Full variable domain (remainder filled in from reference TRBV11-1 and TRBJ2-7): EAEVAQSPRYKITEKSQAVAFWCDPISGHATLYWYRQILGQGPELLVQFQDESVVDDSQLPKDRFSAERLKGVDSTLKIQPAELGDSAMYLCANSLPENYEQYFGPGTRLTVT.